Presented here are 24 T cell receptor beta chains from one specimen sequenced in a study of shared clonotypes between healthy human individuals. Clones were read by immunoSEQ multiplex PCR, and TCRdb kept only the in-frame ones, dropping some. The data contain about 2 million clones, over 85% of them singletons. CD8 cells classed as naive were CD45RO-negative and positively selected for CCR7, excluding terminally differentiated effector memory CD45RA+ cells. Specimen: naive CD8+ T cells sorted from blood. The source is a man between 18 and 29 years old in good health.

This chain connects TRBV13 to TRBJ2-5; the match to TRBD2 covers 8 bases. CDR1 and CDR2 from the germline V gene are PRHDT and FYEKMQ (reference sequence). The CDR3 consists of 17 residues. V lost 4 bases, J lost 1 base, and 11 bases stayed unmatched. The CDR3: CASSYGDGRGTQETQYF. The DNA of the CDR3 is TGTGCCAGCAGCTATGGGGACGGGAGGGGTACCCAAGAGACCCAGTACTTC. The full variable domain, rest sourced from reference TRBV13 and TRBJ2-5, is AAGVIQSPRHLIKEKRETATLKCYPIPRHDTVYWYQQGPGQDPQFLISFYEKMQSDKGSIPDRFSAQQFSDYHSELNMSSLELGDSALYFCASSYGDGRGTQETQYFGPGTRLLVL.

The chain links TRBV4-1 to TRBJ2-7; perhaps D is TRBD1 or TRBD2 (5 bases each). The CDR3 contains 16 residues. The V gene lost 0 bases and the J gene lost 0 bases, with 12 bases spanning the gap. Looked up from germline, CDR1 is MGHRA and CDR2 is YSYEKL. This chain's CDR3 is CASSQDGDGGSYEQYF. In DNA form, the CDR3 reads TGCGCCAGCAGCCAAGATGGGGACGGTGGCTCCTACGAGCAGTACTTC.

The V gene is TRBV7-9, the J gene TRBJ2-3, with D perhaps TRBD2 (6 bases). This CDR3 is 13 amino acids long. Germline assignment: CDR1 SEHNR and CDR2 FQNEAQ (reference sequence). Trimming left V 4 bases short and J 5 bases short, with 10 bases between. CDR3 coding DNA: TGTGCCAGCAGCTACCCGGGACTAGATACGCAGTATTTT. It specifies CASSYPGLDTQYF.

The chain combines TRBV27 with TRBJ2-5, with D possibly being TRBD2 (5 bases). This CDR3 spans 14 amino acids. The V gene lost 1 base and the J gene lost 5 bases, with 11 bases spanning the gap. Germline V CDR1 and CDR2: MNHEY, SMNVEV (reference sequence). CDR3 amino acids: CASSLYMAGETQYF. The CDR3 region has the DNA TGTGCCAGCAGTTTATACATGGCGGGTGAGACCCAGTACTTC.

The chain recombines TRBV19 with TRBJ1-4, with TRBD1 as a possible D gene (6 bases). V gave up 5 bases and J gave up 8 bases, with 33 bases separating them. The CDR3 has 20 residues. The V gene's germline CDR1 is LNHDA and CDR2 SQIVND (reference sequence). CDR3 protein: CASSVLSGQFSYNGREKLFF. CDR3 bases: TGTGCCAGTAGTGTCCTCTCCGGACAGTTCTCTTACAACGGACGAGAAAAACTGTTTTTT. The full variable domain, rest sourced from reference TRBV19 and TRBJ1-4, is DGGITQSPKYLFRKEGQNVTLSCEQNLNHDAMYWYRQDPGQGLRLIYYSQIVNDFQKGDIAEGYSVSREKKESFPLTVTSAQKNPTAFYLCASSVLSGQFSYNGREKLFFGSGTQLSVL.

The gene calls are TRBV7-2 and TRBJ2-5; TRBD2 might be the D (6 bases). CDR3 length equals 17 residues. V was shortened by 3 bases and J by 1 base, with 18 bases between the two germline ends. CDR1 is SGHTA and CDR2 is FQGNSA in the germline V gene. DNA of the CDR3: TGTGCCAGCAGCTTTTCCCCGGGACTGGACGGCCAAGAGACCCAGTACTTC. Its protein product is CASSFSPGLDGQETQYF.

The V gene is TRBV6-5, the J gene TRBJ1-1; D is unclear. Trimming removed 5 bases from V and 4 bases from J, with 11 bases in between. CDR3 length: 13 residues. Germline V gene lookup returns CDR1 MNHEY and CDR2 SVGAGI. The CDR3 here is CASSTGASTEAFF. In nucleotides, the CDR3 is TGTGCCAGCAGTACTGGAGCAAGCACTGAAGCTTTCTTT.

The chain is built from TRBV7-9 and TRBJ2-7; a weak D match, TRBD2 (6 bases). The CDR3 contains 14 residues. Germline CDR1 and CDR2: SEHNR and FQNEAQ (reference sequence). V lost 1 base and J lost 5, with 12 bases in between. The CDR3 DNA sequence: TGTGCCAGCAGCTTAGACGGGACTGCAGACGAGCAGTACTTC. Its protein is CASSLDGTADEQYF.

V gene TRBV2 combines with J gene TRBJ2-5; 7 positions agree with TRBD2. The CDR3 loop spans 15 amino acids. Trimming cost V 4 bases and J 4 bases; bases outside gene matches: 9. Germline V lookup: CDR1 SNHLY, CDR2 FYNNEI. The CDR3 is CASSAPGTTPETQYF. CDR3 nucleotides: TGTGCCAGCAGTGCCCCCGGGACTACCCCAGAGACCCAGTACTTC.

The J gene is TRBJ2-2, the V gene TRBV28; D not resolved. Trimming left V 2 bases short and J 7 bases short, with 8 bases between. The V gene's germline CDR1 is MDHEN and CDR2 SYDVKM. There are 13 residues in the CDR3. The CDR3 DNA is TGTGCCAGCAGTTTAAGAAGTATCGGGGAGCTGTTTTTT. Residues: CASSLRSIGELFF.

The chain has TRBV7-9 and TRBJ2-7; 8 bases agree with TRBD2. The CDR3 is 14 residues long. Germline loops: CDR1 SEHNR, CDR2 FQNEAQ (reference sequence). V gave up 1 base and J gave up 3 bases; unmatched junction bases: 2. The chain's CDR3 is CASSLGGGIYEQYF. The CDR3 nucleotides are TGTGCCAGCAGCTTAGGCGGGGGGATCTACGAGCAGTACTTC. Using reference TRBV7-9 and TRBJ2-7 for the parts outside the CDR3, the full variable domain is DTGVSQNPRHKITKRGQNVTFRCDPISEHNRLYWYRQTLGQGPEFLTYFQNEAQLEKSRLLSDRFSAERPKGSFSTLEIQRTEQGDSAMYLCASSLGGGIYEQYFGPGTRLTVT.

The chain has TRBV11-1 and TRBJ1-5, with TRBD1 matching 8 bases. The CDR3 covers 16 residues. CDR1 is SGHAT and CDR2 is FQDESV in the germline V gene (reference sequence). Trimming at V came to 5 bases and at J to 4 bases, leaving 10 bases not matched to a gene. The CDR3, as DNA: TGTGCCAGCAGCCCTGATCTCGGACAGGGTAATCAGCCCCAGCATTTT. Amino acids: CASSPDLGQGNQPQHF.

V gene TRBV6-5 combines with J gene TRBJ1-5; 7 nucleotides align to TRBD1. Germline lookup yields CDR1 MNHEY and CDR2 SVGAGI. The CDR3 has 16 amino acids. Losses at the gene ends were 0 bases for V and 4 bases for J; bases not matched to a gene: 6. The CDR3 region is CASSYSTTGVNQPQHF. The CDR3 nucleotides read TGTGCCAGCAGTTACTCGACTACAGGGGTGAATCAGCCCCAGCATTTT.

The chain carries TRBV2 and TRBJ2-2, with a weak D call TRBD2 (6 bases). The germline V and J ends were trimmed by 3 bases and 5 bases, with 16 bases remaining between them. This CDR3 spans 16 amino acids. Germline V CDR1 and CDR2: SNHLY, FYNNEI. CDR3: CASSDSRLGVTGELFF. CDR3 nucleotides: TGTGCCAGCAGTGATTCTAGACTAGGAGTAACCGGGGAGCTGTTTTTT.

The chain has TRBV27 and TRBJ1-3; D remains ambiguous. There are 15 residues in the CDR3. Germline CDR1 reads MNHEY; CDR2 reads SMNVEV (reference sequence). The V gene lost 2 bases and the J gene lost 0 bases, with 8 bases spanning the gap. DNA of the CDR3: TGTGCCAGCAGTTTAGCTGGAAACTCTGGAAACACCATATATTTT. Its protein product is CASSLAGNSGNTIYF.

The chain links TRBV4-3 to TRBJ1-2; TRBD1 aligns across 8 bases. The CDR3 totals 15 residues. Germline V gene lookup returns CDR1 LGHNA and CDR2 YSLEER. With V trimmed by 1 base and J by 7 bases, 8 bases remained unmatched. CDR3 DNA sequence: TGCGCCAGCAGCCAAGTCTGGCAGGGGGCAGGTGGCTACACCTTC. Residues: CASSQVWQGAGGYTF.

The table lists this clone with a count of one. The CDR3 DNA reads TGTGCCAGCAGTGAACTGACGGCAGACTACGAGCAGTACTTC. It is translated as CASSELTADYEQYF. The V call is TRBV6-1, the J call TRBJ2-7; unclear D gene. The CDR3 is 14 amino acids. CDR1 and CDR2 from the germline V gene are MNHNS and SASEGT. With 2 bases removed from V and 3 bases from J, the gap between germline ends came to 11 bases.

The gene calls are TRBV27 and TRBJ2-7; 7 nucleotides match TRBD1. Germline trimming cut 5 bases from V and 5 bases from J; bases unmatched to any gene: 6. The CDR3 spans 13 residues. Germline V gives CDR1 MNHEY, CDR2 SMNVEV (reference sequence). For the CDR3, the DNA is TGTGCCAGCAGTGCCAGGGGGTTTAACGAGCAGTACTTC. Its translation: CASSARGFNEQYF.

The rearrangement uses TRBV15 and TRBJ2-1; 8 nucleotides line up with TRBD1. The germline V gene encodes CDR1 LNHNV and CDR2 YYDKDF (reference sequence). With V trimmed by 3 bases and J by 4 bases, 14 bases remained unmatched. There are 18 residues in the CDR3. This CDR3 reads CATSSTISGTGLYNEQFF. For the CDR3, the DNA is TGTGCCACCAGCAGTACTATCTCGGGGACAGGACTATACAATGAGCAGTTCTTC.

The V gene is TRBV13, the J gene TRBJ2-1; 9 nucleotides line up with TRBD2. CDR3 length equals 15 residues. V trimming: 7 bases; J trimming: 8 bases; junction bases outside the gene matches: 12. CDR1 is PRHDT and CDR2 is FYEKMQ in the germline V gene (reference sequence). Written as DNA, the CDR3 is TGTGCCAGCACCCTAGAGGTAGCGGGGGAGTATGAGCAGTTCTTC. It translates to CASTLEVAGEYEQFF.

The CDR3 nucleotides read TGCGCCAGCAGCTGGGGAGACACTGAAGCTTTCTTT. This encodes CASSWGDTEAFF. V and J are TRBV5-1 and TRBJ1-1; the D is unclear. This CDR3 is built from 12 residues. Per the germline V gene, CDR1 is SGHRS and CDR2 is YFSETQ. Trimming removed 3 bases at V and 3 bases at J, with 6 bases between.

In its sample, this clone was seen once. The chain links TRBV7-2 to TRBJ2-1, with a possible D match to TRBD2 (5 bases). Germline assignment: CDR1 SGHTA and CDR2 FQGNSA. Trimming took off 3 bases at V and 6 bases at J, with 15 bases between the two ends. This CDR3 region has 15 residues. The CDR3 region has the DNA TGTGCCAGCAGCTTTTGGCTAGCCGAGGGCAATGAGCAGTTCTTC. Translation gives CASSFWLAEGNEQFF.

This clone was detected once. The rearrangement joins TRBV19 to TRBJ2-1; weak D call: TRBD2 (7 bases). Germline assignment: CDR1 LNHDA and CDR2 SQIVND (reference sequence). Between the trimmed V and J ends, which lost 1 base and 13 bases, there was a span of 11 bases. This CDR3 has 12 residues. DNA for the CDR3: TGTGCCAGTAGTATAGGCGGGGGCTTACAGTTCTTC. The encoded protein is CASSIGGGLQFF.

The rearrangement links TRBV7-6 to TRBJ2-2; TRBD1 might be the D (5 bases). V was trimmed by 5 bases and J by 0 bases, leaving 10 bases between them. CDR3 length: 15 amino acids. Per germline, CDR1 SGHVS and CDR2 FNYEAQ. The CDR3 region has the DNA TGTGCCAGCAGCCAGGGCTCTACGAACACCGGGGAGCTGTTTTTT. Translating gives CASSQGSTNTGELFF.